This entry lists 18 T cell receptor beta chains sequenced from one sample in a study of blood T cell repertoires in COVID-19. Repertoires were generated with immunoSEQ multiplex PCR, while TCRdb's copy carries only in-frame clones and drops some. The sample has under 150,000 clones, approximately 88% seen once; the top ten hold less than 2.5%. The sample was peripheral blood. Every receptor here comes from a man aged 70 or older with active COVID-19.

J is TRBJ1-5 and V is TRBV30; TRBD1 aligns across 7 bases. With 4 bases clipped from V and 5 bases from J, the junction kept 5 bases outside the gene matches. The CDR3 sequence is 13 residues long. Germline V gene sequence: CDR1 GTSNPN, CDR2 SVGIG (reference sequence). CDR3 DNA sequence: TGTGCCTGGACAGGGGGGCCTCATCAGCCCCAGCATTTT. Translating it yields CAWTGGPHQPQHF.

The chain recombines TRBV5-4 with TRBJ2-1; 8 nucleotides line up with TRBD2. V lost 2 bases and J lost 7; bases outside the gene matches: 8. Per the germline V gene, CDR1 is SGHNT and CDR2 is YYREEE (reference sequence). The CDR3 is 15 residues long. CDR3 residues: CASSFPGLGVNEQFF. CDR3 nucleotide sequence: TGTGCCAGCAGCTTCCCGGGACTAGGGGTAAATGAGCAGTTCTTC.

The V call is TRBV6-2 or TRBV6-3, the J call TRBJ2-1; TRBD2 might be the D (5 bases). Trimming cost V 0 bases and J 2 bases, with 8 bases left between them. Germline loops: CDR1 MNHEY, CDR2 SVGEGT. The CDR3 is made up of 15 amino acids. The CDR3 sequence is CASSYSPGTYNEQFF. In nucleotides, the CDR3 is TGTGCCAGCAGTTACTCACCGGGAACCTACAATGAGCAGTTCTTC.

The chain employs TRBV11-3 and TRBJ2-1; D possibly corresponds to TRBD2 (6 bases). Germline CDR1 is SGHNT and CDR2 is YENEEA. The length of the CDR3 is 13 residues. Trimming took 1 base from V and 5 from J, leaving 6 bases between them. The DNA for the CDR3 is TGTGCCAGCAGCTTAGGCGGGGACAATGAGCAGTTCTTC. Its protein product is CASSLGGDNEQFF.

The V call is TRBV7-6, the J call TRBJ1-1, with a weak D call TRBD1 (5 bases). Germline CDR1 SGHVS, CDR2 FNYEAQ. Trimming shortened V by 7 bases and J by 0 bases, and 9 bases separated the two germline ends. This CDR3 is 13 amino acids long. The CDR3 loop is CASKGLMNTEAFF. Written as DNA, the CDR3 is TGTGCCAGCAAGGGACTGATGAACACTGAAGCTTTCTTT.

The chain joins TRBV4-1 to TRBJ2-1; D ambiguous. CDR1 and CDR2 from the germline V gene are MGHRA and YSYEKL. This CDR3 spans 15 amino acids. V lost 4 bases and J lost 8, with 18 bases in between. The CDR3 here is CASSLTPASIDEQFF. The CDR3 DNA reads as TGCGCCAGCAGCCTCACCCCCGCTAGTATCGATGAGCAGTTCTTC.

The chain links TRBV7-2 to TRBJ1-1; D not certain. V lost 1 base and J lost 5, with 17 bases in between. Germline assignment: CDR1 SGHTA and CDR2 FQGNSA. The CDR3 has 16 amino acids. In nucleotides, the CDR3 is TGTGCCAGCAGCTTAGTGCCCCCTAAACCGGGGACTGAAGCTTTCTTT. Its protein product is CASSLVPPKPGTEAFF.

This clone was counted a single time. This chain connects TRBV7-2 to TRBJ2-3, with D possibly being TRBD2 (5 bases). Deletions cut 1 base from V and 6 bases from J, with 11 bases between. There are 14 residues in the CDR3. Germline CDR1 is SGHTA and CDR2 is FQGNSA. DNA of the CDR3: TGTGCCAGCAGCTTAGTGGGCGGCGGGGATACGCAGTATTTT. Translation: CASSLVGGGDTQYF.

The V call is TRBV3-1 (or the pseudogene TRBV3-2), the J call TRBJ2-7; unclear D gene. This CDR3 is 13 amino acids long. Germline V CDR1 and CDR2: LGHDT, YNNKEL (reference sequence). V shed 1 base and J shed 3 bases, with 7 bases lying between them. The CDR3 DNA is TGTGCCAGCAGCCAAGTACCCAGCTACGAGCAGTACTTC. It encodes CASSQVPSYEQYF.

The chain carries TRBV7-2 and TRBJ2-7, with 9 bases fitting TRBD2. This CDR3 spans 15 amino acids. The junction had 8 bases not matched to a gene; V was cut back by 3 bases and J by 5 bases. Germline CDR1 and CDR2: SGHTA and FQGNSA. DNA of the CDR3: TGTGCCAGCAGCTTCCCCGGGACTAGCACCCACGAGCAGTACTTC. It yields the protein CASSFPGTSTHEQYF.

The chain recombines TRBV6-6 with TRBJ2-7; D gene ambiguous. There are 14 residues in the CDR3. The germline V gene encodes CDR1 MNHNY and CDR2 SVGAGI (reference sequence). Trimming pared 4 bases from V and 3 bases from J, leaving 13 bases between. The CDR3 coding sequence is TGTGCCAGCAGTTCCGGAGTGCCCGGCTACGAGCAGTACTTC. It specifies CASSSGVPGYEQYF.

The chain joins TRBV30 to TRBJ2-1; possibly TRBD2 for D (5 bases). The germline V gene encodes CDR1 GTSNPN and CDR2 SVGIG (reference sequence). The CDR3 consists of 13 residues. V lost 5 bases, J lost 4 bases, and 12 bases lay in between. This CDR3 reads CAWERTGYNEQFF. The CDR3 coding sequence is TGTGCCTGGGAAAGGACTGGTTACAATGAGCAGTTCTTC. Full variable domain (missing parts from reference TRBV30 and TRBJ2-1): SQTIHQWPATLVQPVGSPLSLECTVEGTSNPNLYWYRQAAGRGLQLLFYSVGIGQISSEVPQNLSASRPQDRQFILSSKKLLLSDSGFYLCAWERTGYNEQFFGPGTRLTVL.

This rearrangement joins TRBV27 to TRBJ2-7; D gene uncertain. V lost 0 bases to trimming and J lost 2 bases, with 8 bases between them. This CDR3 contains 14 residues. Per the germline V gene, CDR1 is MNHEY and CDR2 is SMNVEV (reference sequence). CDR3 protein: CASSLSRLAYEQYF. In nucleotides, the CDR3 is TGTGCCAGCAGTTTATCGCGGCTAGCCTACGAGCAGTACTTC.

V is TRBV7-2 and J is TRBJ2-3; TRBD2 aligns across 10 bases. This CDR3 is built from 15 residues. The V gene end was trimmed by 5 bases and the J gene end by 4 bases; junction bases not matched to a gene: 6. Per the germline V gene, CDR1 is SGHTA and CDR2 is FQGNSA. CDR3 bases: TGTGCCAGCAGCCCATGGACTAGCGGTTCAGATACGCAGTATTTT. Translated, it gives CASSPWTSGSDTQYF.

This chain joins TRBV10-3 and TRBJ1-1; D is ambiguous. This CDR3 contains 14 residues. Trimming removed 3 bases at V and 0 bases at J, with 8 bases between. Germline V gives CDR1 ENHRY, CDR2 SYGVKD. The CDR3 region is CAISEAALNTEAFF. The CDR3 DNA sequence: TGTGCCATCAGTGAAGCGGCCTTGAACACTGAAGCTTTCTTT.

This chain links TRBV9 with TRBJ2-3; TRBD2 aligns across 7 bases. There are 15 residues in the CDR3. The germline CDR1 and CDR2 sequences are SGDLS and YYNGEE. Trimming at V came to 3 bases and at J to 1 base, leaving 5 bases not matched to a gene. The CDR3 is CASSAGTIGTDTQYF. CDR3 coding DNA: TGTGCCAGCAGCGCCGGGACTATCGGCACAGATACGCAGTATTTT.

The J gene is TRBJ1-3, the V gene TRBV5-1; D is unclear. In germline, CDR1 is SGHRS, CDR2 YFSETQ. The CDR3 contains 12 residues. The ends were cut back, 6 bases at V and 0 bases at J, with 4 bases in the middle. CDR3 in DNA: TGCGCCAGCACGGGCTCTGGAAACACCATATATTTT. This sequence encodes CASTGSGNTIYF.

The DNA for the CDR3 is TGTGCCAGCAGCGTAGAAAGGTCGGACTTTAGCTCCTACAATGAGCAGTTCTTC. It yields the protein CASSVERSDFSSYNEQFF. This chain links TRBV9 with TRBJ2-1, with D perhaps matching TRBD2 (5 bases). V was cut by 0 bases and J by 0 bases, with 16 bases left in between. This CDR3 comprises 18 residues. Germline CDR1 reads SGDLS; CDR2 reads YYNGEE.